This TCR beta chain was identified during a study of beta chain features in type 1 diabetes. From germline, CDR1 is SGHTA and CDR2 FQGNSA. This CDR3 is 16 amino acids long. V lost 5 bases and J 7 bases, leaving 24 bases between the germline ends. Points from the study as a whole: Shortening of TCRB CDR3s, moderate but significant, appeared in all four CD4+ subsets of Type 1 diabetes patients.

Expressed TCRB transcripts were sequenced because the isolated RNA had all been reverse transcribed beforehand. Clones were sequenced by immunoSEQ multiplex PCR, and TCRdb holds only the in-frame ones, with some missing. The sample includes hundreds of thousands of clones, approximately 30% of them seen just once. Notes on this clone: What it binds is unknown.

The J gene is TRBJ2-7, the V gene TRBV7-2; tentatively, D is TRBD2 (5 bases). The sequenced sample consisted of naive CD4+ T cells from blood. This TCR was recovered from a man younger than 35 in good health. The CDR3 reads CASSPAGGRAGREQYF. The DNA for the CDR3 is TGTGCCAGCAGCCCCGCAGGAGGCCGAGCCGGTCGGGAGCAGTACTTC.